Included here is one T cell receptor beta chain sequence, with context. The antigen is not known. The CDR3 is 16 amino acids. Germline V lookup: CDR1 LGHNA, CDR2 YNFKEQ. V lost 1 base and J lost 4, with 14 bases in between. This specimen belongs to a study of blood T cells in healthy people across ages. General study points: Older individuals had lower TCR beta diversity per million T cells (the decline was roughly linear). Changes seen in expanded clonotypes were possibly confounded by donor CMV status left unknown.

A second about 7 to 12 cycle PCR used barcoded and J-beta primers. Researchers report that a template-switch adaptor with 12 random nucleotides tagged each cDNA molecule. TCRdb re-called the 5' RACE reads through MiXCR, storing one row per CDR3 protein. The sample holds about a million distinct CDR3 sequences, 45% to 60% seen once. This receptor was obtained from a woman aged 60-75 years in good health. Sequenced: blood. The V gene is TRBV4-2, the J gene TRBJ2-1; weak D call: TRBD1 (5 bases). The CDR3 nucleotides read TGTGCCAGCAGCCAAGTTTCCACCGCAGGGTACAATGAGCAGTTCTTC. It is translated as CASSQVSTAGYNEQFF.